This T cell receptor beta chain was obtained from a study of beta chain features in type 1 diabetes. Whole-study results and caveats: Patients and controls would share equally any PCR tilt toward shorter templates. A moderate, significant TCRB CDR3 shortening appeared in type 1 diabetes across four CD4+ subsets. Naive, central memory and Treg TCRB repertoires appeared more alike in patients than in healthy donors.

Reverse transcribing all isolated RNA meant expressed TCRB transcripts were sequenced. Profiling relied on immunoSEQ multiplex PCR, and the TCRdb table lists in-frame clones only, not all of them. The table shows approximately 400,000 clones, with about 15% occurring only once. Details on this clone: Its antigen is unidentified.

Sequenced: naive CD4+ T cells from blood. The sequence was obtained from a woman aged 18 to 35 in good health.

The CDR3 sequence: CASSSTRTDRYGYTF. The CDR3 coding sequence is TGTGCCAGCAGCTCAACTCGGACAGATCGGTATGGCTACACCTTC. The chain joins TRBV7-8 to TRBJ1-2; D perhaps matches TRBD1 (6 bases). CDR3 size: 15 residues. Germline CDR1 SGHVS, CDR2 FQNEAQ. V was clipped by 4 bases and J by 5 bases, with 17 bases between them.